These T cell receptor beta chains were read from a single sample in a study of control samples from healthy donors and cancer patients. Sequencing was performed with immunoSEQ multiplex PCR; in TCRdb, only in-frame clones are kept and a portion is missing. Here the sample spans fewer than 85,000 clones, around 91% being singletons. The specimen sequenced was blood. The receptors come from a man aged 25 to 45 in good health. The CDR3 runs from the conserved cysteine through the conserved F or W. Each record gives: CDR3 protein, D gene, J gene, V gene. A D gene is named only where the DNA matches it firmly.

CASSPDRQSNQPQHF - TRBJ1-5 TRBV6-6
CASSPKGSWSEKLFF - TRBJ1-4 TRBV25-1
CASNFWGGARGNTIYF - TRBJ1-3 TRBV5-6
CASSQSPVMNTEAFF - TRBJ1-1 TRBV3-1/TRBV3-2
CASSRPTRNTYEQYF - TRBJ2-7 TRBV7-9
CASSPGRQGTGAANEKLFF - TRBJ1-4 TRBV4-2
CASSMGQGQETQYF TRBD1 TRBJ2-5 TRBV5-1
CASSGTSAPSANEQFF TRBD2 TRBJ2-1 TRBV6-1
CASSRDGRNTEAFF - TRBJ1-1 TRBV18
CASSPGGAWDTQYF TRBD2 TRBJ2-3 TRBV28
CASSLNSGISYNEQFF - TRBJ2-1 TRBV7-3
CSVRMGAGNTIYF - TRBJ1-3 TRBV29-1
CASSQDRPGETQYF - TRBJ2-5 TRBV4-1
CATSDSIRGRANVLTF - TRBJ2-6 TRBV24-1
CASSLSRTSGGRGNEQFF TRBD2 TRBJ2-1 TRBV7-3
CSASPAGSHEQYF - TRBJ2-7 TRBV20-1
CASSQAGTSGEQYF TRBD2 TRBJ2-7 TRBV7-3
CASSHRGLDNEQFF TRBD1 TRBJ2-1 TRBV6-4
CATSDPWAGGELFF - TRBJ2-2 TRBV24-1
CASSPMGLANYGYTF - TRBJ1-2 TRBV7-9
CASSPQGWTGELFF TRBD1 TRBJ2-2 TRBV6-4
CASSQGIPSEAFF - TRBJ1-1 TRBV3-1/TRBV3-2
CASSLVDQPQHF - TRBJ1-5 TRBV12-3/TRBV12-4
CASSFFGGREFF - TRBJ1-1 TRBV28
CASSSGVTGELFF - TRBJ2-2 TRBV5-4
CASSYRDYESEQYF TRBD2 TRBJ2-7 TRBV6-6
CATSASVGGDNEQFF TRBD2 TRBJ2-1 TRBV24-1
CASSQDTVLGNTIYF - TRBJ1-3 TRBV3-1/TRBV3-2
CASRPQAAPSYEQYF - TRBJ2-7 TRBV6-6
CASSRNRDPSYEQYF - TRBJ2-7 TRBV5-4
CASSADGDFYGYTF - TRBJ1-2 TRBV5-4
CAWSTGGPPRSNQPQHF TRBD1 TRBJ1-5 TRBV30
CASSLHPGTGGYNEQFF TRBD1 TRBJ2-1 TRBV7-9
CASSPAGVAPTDTQYF - TRBJ2-3 TRBV5-4
CATSEMNTEAFF - TRBJ1-1 TRBV24-1
CASSHTGTSKETQYF TRBD2 TRBJ2-5 TRBV7-9
CASSIAGKQETQYF TRBD2 TRBJ2-5 TRBV6-5
CASSLVGSGELFF - TRBJ2-2 TRBV12-3/TRBV12-4
CASSDSGRAVEDEQFF TRBD2 TRBJ2-1 TRBV9
CASSQEIGLIEETQYF - TRBJ2-5 TRBV14
CASSFRAAGGYTF - TRBJ1-2 TRBV6-2/TRBV6-3
CASNKIGTGMHEQYF TRBD1 TRBJ2-7 TRBV6-5
CASSVTSTGVNNEQFF TRBD1 TRBJ2-1 TRBV9
CASSYCSTSNEQFF - TRBJ2-1 TRBV21-1
CASRRSGRGEQYF - TRBJ2-7 TRBV12-3/TRBV12-4
CASLTGTGDEKLFF TRBD1 TRBJ1-4 TRBV5-1
CASSQDTGSGYGYTF - TRBJ1-2 TRBV4-1
CASSETGSPLHF - TRBJ1-6 TRBV27